These 10 T cell receptor beta chains were all obtained from the same sample, sequenced in a study of cytomegalovirus exposure and HLA in healthy donors. PCR involved 60 Vbeta and 13 Jbeta primers. Sequencing was performed with immunoSEQ multiplex PCR; in TCRdb, only in-frame clones are kept and a portion is missing. Altogether roughly 230,000 clones are present, about 88% being singletons, with the ten largest covering roughly 0.24%. Sequences were obtained from PBMCs. Receptor source: a girl aged 2-10 years in good health and CMV-seronegative.

This clone has just one count. J is TRBJ1-3 and V is TRBV2; possibly TRBD1 for D (6 bases). The germline V and J ends were trimmed by 4 bases and 4 bases, with 11 bases remaining between them. Germline V CDR1 and CDR2: SNHLY, FYNNEI. The CDR3 has 14 residues. The CDR3: CASSVQGRGNTIYF. DNA of the CDR3: TGTGCCAGCAGTGTTCAGGGGCGAGGAAACACCATATATTTT.

This chain uses TRBV5-8 with TRBJ2-5, with 7 bases lining up with TRBD2. The germline V gene has CDR1 SGHTS and CDR2 YDEGEE. CDR3 length: 14 residues. V was clipped by 4 bases and J by 5 bases; unmatched bases: 8. In nucleotides, the CDR3 is TGTGCCAGCAGCCACCGGGTGGGGGGGGAGACCCAGTACTTC. It codes for CASSHRVGGETQYF.

The CDR3 spells CASAPWGQGAYEQYF. For the CDR3, the DNA is TGTGCCAGCGCCCCATGGGGACAGGGGGCCTACGAGCAGTACTTC. The V gene is TRBV27, the J gene TRBJ2-7; 11 nucleotides align to TRBD1. This CDR3 comprises 15 residues. Trimming cost V 8 bases and J 2 bases; bases outside gene matches: 8. Germline CDR1 reads MNHEY; CDR2 reads SMNVEV (reference sequence).

The chain combines TRBV6-5 with TRBJ1-2; D is perhaps TRBD1 (6 bases). Germline CDR1 MNHEY, CDR2 SVGAGI. The CDR3 totals 13 residues. Trimming removed 7 bases from V and 4 bases from J, with 13 bases in between. The CDR3 is CASKQGGSYGYTF. The CDR3 DNA follows: TGTGCCAGCAAACAGGGTGGTAGCTATGGCTACACCTTC.

The J gene is TRBJ1-1, the V gene TRBV10-3; D uncertain. The CDR3 is 13 amino acids. Trimming left V 3 bases short and J 4 bases short, with 9 bases between. Per the germline V gene, CDR1 is ENHRY and CDR2 is SYGVKD. CDR3 sequence reads: CAISDGEATEAFF. CDR3 sequence (DNA): TGTGCCATCAGTGACGGGGAGGCCACTGAAGCTTTCTTT.

In the case of this clone: The same CDR3 arises from other DNA sequences in this sample as well. V is TRBV27 and J is TRBJ1-2, with D possibly matching TRBD1 (5 bases). Trimming stripped 5 bases from V and 2 bases from J, with 9 bases between. CDR3 size: 13 residues. Germline lookup yields CDR1 MNHEY and CDR2 SMNVEV (reference sequence). CDR3 nucleotides: TGTGCCAGCAGTAGGGGAGGCAACTATGGCTACACCTTC. Protein product: CASSRGGNYGYTF.

This clone was recorded once. This chain links TRBV5-6 with TRBJ2-3; D possibly corresponds to TRBD2 (5 bases). V lost 6 bases to trimming and J lost 4 bases, with 27 bases between them. Germline-derived CDR1 and CDR2 are SGHDT and YYEEEE. This CDR3 region has 18 residues. The CDR3 nucleotides are TGTGCCAGCACCCACGGGGTCCCTAGCCGCTTAGAGGCAGATACGCAGTATTTT. Its translation is CASTHGVPSRLEADTQYF.

Here the CDR3 reads CASSLATSGVSYNEQFF. CDR3 DNA sequence: TGTGCCAGCAGCTTAGCGACTAGCGGGGTCTCCTACAATGAGCAGTTCTTC. The genes are TRBV7-9 and TRBJ2-1, with 11 bases aligning to TRBD2. Germline trimming cut 0 bases from V and 0 bases from J; bases unmatched to any gene: 1. The CDR3 totals 17 residues. Germline assignment: CDR1 SEHNR and CDR2 FQNEAQ (reference sequence). Complete variable domain (other parts from reference TRBV7-9 and TRBJ2-1): DTGVSQNPRHKITKRGQNVTFRCDPISEHNRLYWYRQTLGQGPEFLTYFQNEAQLEKSRLLSDRFSAERPKGSFSTLEIQRTEQGDSAMYLCASSLATSGVSYNEQFFGPGTRLTVL.

This chain connects TRBV4-2 to TRBJ1-2; D gene ambiguous. This CDR3 has 14 amino acids. V shed 1 base and J shed 4 bases, with 10 bases lying between them. Per the germline V gene, CDR1 is LGHNA and CDR2 is YNFKEQ. The CDR3 bases are TGTGCCAGCAGCCAAGTGGGGAGCGCCTATGGCTACACCTTC. Protein product: CASSQVGSAYGYTF.

J is TRBJ1-1 and V is TRBV5-4; no firm D call. This CDR3 is 13 amino acids long. The V end was cut by 5 bases, the J end by 1 base, with 9 bases between. The germline gives CDR1 SGHNT, CDR2 YYREEE (reference sequence). The CDR3 bases are TGTGCCAGCAGTCAGTCCCAGAACACTGAAGCTTTCTTT. Protein: CASSQSQNTEAFF.